Following are 29 T cell receptor beta chains from one sample sequenced in a study of Ad26.COV2.S vaccination and SARS-CoV-2 variants. Treatment defined: some 20 received Ad26.COV2.S at low or high dose, single or two shots; roughly five received placebo; per-sample allocation not given. Day 63 after the first injection of vaccine or placebo was the sampling time. Repertoires were generated with immunoSEQ multiplex PCR, while TCRdb's copy carries only in-frame clones and drops some. The sample shows some 300,000 clones, around 85% of them seen only once. Sample: peripheral blood, taken in a trial of Ad26.COV2.S vaccine versus placebo. The origin of the receptors is a person between 18 and 65 years old who received the Ad26.COV2.S COVID-19 vaccine or a placebo.

The CDR3 region has the DNA TGTGCCAGCAGTAACGACAGGGAATTCAATGAGCAGTTCTTC. This encodes CASSNDREFNEQFF. The rearrangement joins TRBV28 to TRBJ2-1; TRBD1 matches at 7 bases. Germline CDR1 reads MDHEN; CDR2 reads SYDVKM. V gave up 5 bases and J gave up 6 bases; unmatched junction bases: 7. The CDR3 totals 14 residues.

This clone is a singleton in its sample. The CDR3 protein is CASSKDPQDTQYF. CDR3 sequence (DNA): TGTGCCAGCAGCAAAGACCCCCAAGATACGCAGTATTTT. The genes are TRBV21-1 and TRBJ2-3. TRBV21-1 is recorded as a pseudogene. The CDR3 length is 13 residues.

This chain uses TRBV9 with TRBJ2-1, with D uncertain. The germline V and J ends were trimmed by 2 bases and 6 bases, with 9 bases remaining between them. Germline V gives CDR1 SGDLS, CDR2 YYNGEE. The CDR3 length is 13 residues. CDR3 DNA: TGTGCCAGCAGCGTTTACCCGGCCAATGAGCAGTTCTTC. This gives the protein CASSVYPANEQFF.

The genes are TRBV2 and TRBJ2-2, with 7 positions matching TRBD2. The J segment lost 2 bases and the V segment lost 6 bases, leaving 6 bases of the junction unmatched. The germline V gene encodes CDR1 SNHLY and CDR2 FYNNEI. This CDR3 is built from 15 residues. The CDR3, as DNA: TGTGCCAGCAGGGCGGCTAGCGGAAACACCGGGGAGCTGTTTTTT. It yields the protein CASRAASGNTGELFF.

This clone was seen only a few times. This chain joins TRBV5-1 and TRBJ1-1, with D unclear. This CDR3 is built from 14 residues. V lost 0 bases, J lost 1 base, and 7 bases lay in between. The germline gives CDR1 SGHRS, CDR2 YFSETQ. The CDR3, as DNA: TGCGCCAGCAGCTTGGATGAGGGGAACACTGAAGCTTTCTTT. Translation gives CASSLDEGNTEAFF.

This chain connects TRBV5-1 to TRBJ2-3, with D tentatively TRBD1 (5 bases). CDR1 is SGHRS, CDR2 YFSETQ, per germline. The CDR3 covers 16 residues. V was pared by 7 bases and J by 0 bases, with 18 bases between. CDR3 sequence (DNA): TGCGCCAGCCATCGACAGACCTCGCCTAGCACAGATACGCAGTATTTT. Protein sequence: CASHRQTSPSTDTQYF.

This clone was picked up a small number of times. Here the CDR3 reads CASSRTGGYGYTF. DNA of the CDR3: TGCGCCAGCAGTCGGACAGGGGGCTATGGCTACACCTTC. V and J are TRBV4-1 and TRBJ1-2; 10 nucleotides agree with TRBD1. The ends lost 6 bases at V and 4 bases at J; junction bases unmatched: 2. CDR1 is MGHRA, CDR2 YSYEKL, per germline. CDR3 length: 13 residues.

This chain joins TRBV19 and TRBJ1-2; TRBD1 agrees at 10 bases. The V segment lost 7 bases and the J segment 8 bases; nucleotides outside the gene matches: 25. The germline CDR1 and CDR2 sequences are LNHDA and SQIVND (reference sequence). The CDR3 sequence is 19 residues long. CDR3 DNA: TGTGCCAGTACCACTCTAGTTGAAGGGACAGGGGAGTTTTCGGGGGGCTACACCTTC. It translates to CASTTLVEGTGEFSGGYTF.

The gene calls are TRBV28 and TRBJ1-1, with 7 positions matching TRBD1. Trimming at V came to 8 bases and at J to 5 bases, leaving 8 bases not matched to a gene. CDR1 MDHEN and CDR2 SYDVKM come from the germline V gene. The CDR3 length is 13 residues. In DNA form, the CDR3 reads TGTGCCAGCCTGACAGGGCTAAGGACTGAAGCTTTCTTT. This translates into CASLTGLRTEAFF.

The chain recombines TRBV30 with TRBJ2-7, with D perhaps TRBD1 (6 bases). This CDR3 comprises 12 residues. The germline V and J ends were trimmed by 2 bases and 3 bases, with 8 bases remaining between them. Germline loops: CDR1 GTSNPN, CDR2 SVGIG (reference sequence). The CDR3 protein is CAWSTGIYEQYF. For the CDR3, the DNA is TGTGCCTGGAGTACAGGGATCTACGAGCAGTACTTC. Based on the CDR3 plus reference TRBV30 and TRBJ2-7, the full variable domain is SQTIHQWPATLVQPVGSPLSLECTVEGTSNPNLYWYRQAAGRGLQLLFYSVGIGQISSEVPQNLSASRPQDRQFILSSKKLLLSDSGFYLCAWSTGIYEQYFGPGTRLTVT.

To note about this clone: Different DNA sequences within this sample yield the same CDR3. The gene calls are TRBV5-1 and TRBJ1-5; D is possibly TRBD1 (5 bases). This CDR3 contains 13 residues. Germline V gives CDR1 SGHRS, CDR2 YFSETQ. The V end was cut by 4 bases, the J end by 6 bases, with 11 bases between. CDR3 in DNA: TGCGCCAGCAGCCCGGGGGTGGGTCAGCCCCAGCATTTT. Protein: CASSPGVGQPQHF.

The chain recombines TRBV3-1 (or the pseudogene TRBV3-2) with TRBJ1-2, with 8 bases identical to TRBD1. The V gene end was trimmed by 11 bases and the J gene end by 3 bases; junction bases not matched to a gene: 14. In germline, CDR1 is LGHDT, CDR2 YNNKEL (reference sequence). The CDR3 runs to 15 residues. The CDR3 sequence is CASLGRGHRYYGYTF. DNA for the CDR3: TGTGCCTCCCTAGGCAGGGGGCATCGGTACTATGGCTACACCTTC.

This clone was counted once. The chain combines TRBV27 with TRBJ2-7; weak D call: TRBD1 (6 bases). CDR1 is MNHEY and CDR2 is SMNVEV in the germline V gene (reference sequence). CDR3 size: 14 residues. V was trimmed by 6 bases and J by 3 bases, leaving 15 bases between them. The CDR3: CASSPGTTDYEQYF. CDR3 sequence (DNA): TGTGCCAGCAGCCCGGGGACAACAGACTACGAGCAGTACTTC.

The chain recombines TRBV12-5 with TRBJ2-7, with D unresolved. V was cut by 0 bases and J by 6 bases, with 9 bases left in between. The CDR3 covers 13 residues. CDR1 is LGHNT and CDR2 is FRNRAP in the germline V gene. Here the CDR3 reads CASGLVPVSEQYF. CDR3 coding DNA: TGTGCTAGTGGTTTGGTACCAGTGTCCGAGCAGTACTTC.

The rearrangement joins TRBV28 to TRBJ1-4; D is possibly TRBD1 (5 bases). This CDR3 is 15 amino acids long. The V and J ends lost 6 bases and 3 bases respectively, with 14 bases between them. Germline-derived CDR1 and CDR2 are MDHEN and SYDVKM. CDR3 sequence (DNA): TGTGCCAGCAGCGGACCTCCAGGGTCTAATGAAAAACTGTTTTTT. Its translation is CASSGPPGSNEKLFF.

In its sample, this clone was seen a few times. The chain combines TRBV30 with TRBJ1-1; D unresolved. This CDR3 region has 13 residues. The germline V gene has CDR1 GTSNPN and CDR2 SVGIG (reference sequence). V gave up 2 bases and J gave up 9 bases, with 16 bases separating them. CDR3 residues: CAWSLPVGFKAFF. The CDR3 DNA is TGTGCCTGGAGTCTACCAGTCGGATTTAAAGCTTTCTTT.

This chain uses TRBV28 with TRBJ2-7; D possibly corresponds to TRBD1 (5 bases). This CDR3 has 11 residues. V was pared by 6 bases and J by 4 bases, with 7 bases between. Germline V lookup: CDR1 MDHEN, CDR2 SYDVKM. This chain's CDR3 is CASRGPYEQYF. For the CDR3, the DNA is TGTGCCAGCAGGGGGCCTTACGAGCAGTACTTC.

This clone was seen a handful of times. Other DNA sequences in the same sample also yield this CDR3. V gene TRBV12-5 combines with J gene TRBJ2-2; maybe TRBD1 (5 bases). From germline, CDR1 is LGHNT and CDR2 FRNRAP. The CDR3 totals 15 residues. Trimming stripped 1 base from V and 4 bases from J, with 10 bases between. CDR3 residues: CASGLGQGATGELFF. The CDR3 bases are TGTGCTAGTGGTTTGGGCCAGGGTGCCACCGGGGAGCTGTTTTTT.

The V gene is TRBV11-3, the J gene TRBJ2-2, with 9 bases lining up with TRBD2. The CDR3 totals 19 residues. Germline CDR1 is SGHNT and CDR2 is YENEEA. Unmatched junction bases numbered 16, after V lost 7 bases and J lost 1 base. The CDR3 DNA follows: TGTGCCAGCAACCTAACCCGGCAAGCGGGGGGATTGAACACCGGGGAGCTGTTTTTT. As protein: CASNLTRQAGGLNTGELFF.

The table lists this clone with a count of one. The chain links TRBV12-2 to TRBJ2-5; the D call of TRBD2 is as the table states it, not checked on the DNA. TRBV12-2 is flagged as a pseudogene. CDR3 length: 18 residues. The CDR3 protein is CASRLARVFELAGETQYF. CDR3 nucleotide sequence: TGTGCAAGTCGCTTAGCGAGGGTGTTCGAGCTAGCGGGTGAGACCCAGTACTTC.

The CDR3 is CASSARGRGLHLQDNYGYTF. CDR3 nucleotides: TGTGCCAGTAGTGCCCGGGGCAGGGGGCTCCACCTTCAAGACAACTATGGCTACACCTTC. The chain couples TRBV19 to TRBJ1-2; TRBD1 agrees at 8 bases. V gave up 5 bases and J gave up 2 bases; unmatched junction bases: 22. This CDR3 comprises 20 residues. Germline CDR1 and CDR2: LNHDA and SQIVND (reference sequence).

The chain uses TRBV11-2 and TRBJ1-4; 11 nucleotides match TRBD1. This CDR3 region has 15 residues. V shed 3 bases and J 8 bases; nucleotides not matched to a gene: 5. The germline V gene has CDR1 SGHAT and CDR2 FQNNGV. CDR3 protein: CASSFSGTGGEKLFF. CDR3 DNA: TGTGCCAGCAGCTTCTCGGGGACAGGGGGAGAAAAACTGTTTTTT. The full variable domain, rest sourced from reference TRBV11-2 and TRBJ1-4, is EAGVAQSPRYKIIEKRQSVAFWCNPISGHATLYWYQQILGQGPKLLIQFQNNGVVDDSQLPKDRFSAERLKGVDSTLKIQPAKLEDSAVYLCASSFSGTGGEKLFFGSGTQLSVL.

V usage is TRBV7-6 and J usage is TRBJ1-2, with TRBD1 matching 9 bases. With V trimmed by 5 bases and J by 2 bases, 6 bases remained unmatched. The V gene's germline CDR1 is SGHVS and CDR2 FNYEAQ. This CDR3 comprises 15 residues. The CDR3: CASSPDRGWNYGYTF. As DNA, the CDR3 is TGTGCCAGCAGCCCAGACAGGGGGTGGAACTATGGCTACACCTTC.

This sequence joins TRBV29-1 and TRBJ1-2; D gene ambiguous. Germline V gene lookup returns CDR1 SQVTM and CDR2 ANQGSEA. The CDR3 totals 12 residues. V lost 4 bases to trimming and J lost 5 bases, with 11 bases between them. DNA for the CDR3: TGCAGCGTTGGACAAGTGAGTTATGGCTACACCTTC. Encoded protein: CSVGQVSYGYTF.

The V call is TRBV19, the J call TRBJ1-4; TRBD1 matches at 9 bases. From germline, CDR1 is LNHDA and CDR2 SQIVND (reference sequence). This CDR3 has 16 residues. V trimming: 5 bases; J trimming: 5 bases; junction bases outside the gene matches: 9. The CDR3 loop is CASSSRGQGANEKLFF. The CDR3, as DNA: TGTGCCAGTAGTTCCCGGGGACAGGGTGCCAATGAAAAACTGTTTTTT.

This clone has a handful of counts. This chain connects TRBV28 to TRBJ1-2; tentative D call: TRBD1 (5 bases). V lost 3 bases to trimming and J lost 2 bases, with 13 bases between them. Germline V gene sequence: CDR1 MDHEN, CDR2 SYDVKM. This CDR3 is 15 amino acids long. The CDR3 region has the DNA TGTGCCAGCAGTTTGCCCCCGGCAGGGAACTATGGCTACACCTTC. Translating gives CASSLPPAGNYGYTF.

V usage is TRBV4-2 and J usage is TRBJ2-2; D tentatively fits TRBD1 or TRBD2 (5 bases each). From germline, CDR1 is LGHNA and CDR2 YNFKEQ. V lost 4 bases to trimming and J lost 0 bases, with 12 bases between them. The CDR3 extends over 16 amino acids. The CDR3, as DNA: TGTGCCAGCAGCCTCAAGGGACCTACGAACACCGGGGAGCTGTTTTTT. Translation gives CASSLKGPTNTGELFF.

To note about this clone: At the DNA level, this CDR3 is encoded by other sequences in the same sample as well. The chain couples TRBV12-3 or TRBV12-4 to TRBJ2-5, with D unresolved. V was pared by 3 bases and J by 5 bases, with 4 bases between. There are 11 residues in the CDR3. CDR3 nucleotides: TGTGCCAGCAGTTTGCGTGAGACCCAGTACTTC. Its translation: CASSLRETQYF.

The CDR3, as DNA: TGCGCCAGCAGCTTGCTCGTAAATGAGCAGTTCTTC. It is translated as CASSLLVNEQFF. The J gene is TRBJ2-1, the V gene TRBV5-1; D remains ambiguous. The CDR3 extends over 12 amino acids. The germline V gene encodes CDR1 SGHRS and CDR2 YFSETQ. V was clipped by 1 base and J by 7 bases, with 6 bases between them.